Included here is one TCR beta chain sequence, with context. Germline-derived CDR1 and CDR2 are SNHLY and FYNNEI. The trim removed 6 bases at V and 8 bases at J, leaving 9 bases unmatched. The CDR3 runs to 15 residues. The data stem from a study of blood T cell repertoires in COVID-19. Study-wide background: Spain, Italy and the United States supplied samples that represented acute and convalescent COVID-19. The analysed material was cDNA or gDNA that came from T cells, B-cell-depleted T cells, or PBMCs.

Source study methods: It was from reference gene primer amplification that nucleated cell counts were estimated. The table came from immunoSEQ multiplex PCR; TCRdb's copy has only in-frame clones and leaves some out. The V and J calls and clone size were taken over from that table, and D and trimming were inferred from the DNA. The repertoire consists of more than 350,000 clones, with around 89% occurring once and the leading ten covering 3%. Source material: peripheral blood. The source is a woman aged 25 to 39 with COVID-19, enrolled during active disease. The V gene is TRBV2, the J gene TRBJ2-1; 11 nucleotides match TRBD2. DNA for the CDR3: TGTGCCAGCAGCGATCTAGCGGGGGGCCCCGATGAGCAGTTCTTC. Protein: CASSDLAGGPDEQFF.